Each of the 10 T cell receptor beta chains below was sequenced from the same sample in a study of cytomegalovirus exposure and HLA in healthy donors. The PCR made use of 60 Vbeta and 13 Jbeta primers. Clones were read by immunoSEQ multiplex PCR, and TCRdb kept only the in-frame ones, dropping some. This table holds 110,000 to 150,000 clones, approximately 72% found once. Sequenced: PBMCs. The receptors originated from a man in his forties or fifties in good health and CMV-seronegative.

This clone was seen once. The CDR3 DNA reads as TGTGCCAGCAGCAGAGGGGGGGCGGGGCAGCCCCAGCATTTT. Amino acid sequence: CASSRGGAGQPQHF. V is TRBV5-4 and J is TRBJ1-5; D is possibly TRBD1 (6 bases). Germline V lookup: CDR1 SGHNT, CDR2 YYREEE (reference sequence). V was clipped by 4 bases and J by 7 bases, with 15 bases between them. The CDR3 runs 14 residues.

The CDR3: CASLLPKYSKAYEQYF. CDR3 DNA sequence: TGTGCCAGCCTCCTCCCTAAATACAGTAAAGCCTACGAGCAGTACTTC. The chain uses TRBV11-2 and TRBJ2-7; no definite D call. V lost 8 bases and J 2 bases, leaving 22 bases between the germline ends. This CDR3 comprises 16 residues. Germline V gene lookup returns CDR1 SGHAT and CDR2 FQNNGV.

The chain couples TRBV20-1 to TRBJ2-5; D gene unclear. With 1 base removed from V and 5 bases from J, the gap between germline ends came to 5 bases. Germline CDR1 is DFQATT and CDR2 is SNEGSKA (reference sequence). The CDR3 is 11 amino acids. CDR3 amino acids: CSARGQETQYF. Written as DNA, the CDR3 is TGCAGTGCTAGAGGTCAGGAGACCCAGTACTTC.

This rearrangement joins TRBV30 to TRBJ1-2; unclear D gene. Germline CDR1 and CDR2: GTSNPN and SVGIG (reference sequence). The CDR3 is 14 amino acids. V was pared by 0 bases and J by 2 bases, with 10 bases between. CDR3 protein: CAWSVQAPNYGYTF. The CDR3 nucleotides are TGTGCCTGGAGTGTGCAGGCTCCAAACTATGGCTACACCTTC.

This clone was observed once. The chain combines TRBV4-1 with TRBJ2-5, with a possible D match to TRBD1 (6 bases). The J call may not be correct, given that the DNA end is closer to TRBJ2-7. Germline loops: CDR1 MGHRA, CDR2 YSYEKL. The CDR3 loop spans 15 amino acids. Here the CDR3 reads CASSQDADRSYEQYF. CDR3 DNA sequence: TGCGCCAGCAGCCAAGATGCGGACAGATCCTACGAGCAGTACTTC.

The chain employs TRBV27 and TRBJ2-1; 10 bases match TRBD2. The CDR3 length is 15 residues. From germline, CDR1 is MNHEY and CDR2 SMNVEV (reference sequence). With 3 bases clipped from V and 10 bases from J, the junction kept 9 bases outside the gene matches. Written as DNA, the CDR3 is TGTGCCAGCAGTTTGGCTAGCGGGGGAAGGGGGGAGCAGTTCTTC. This translates into CASSLASGGRGEQFF.

The rearrangement links TRBV28 to TRBJ2-7; TRBD1 aligns across 8 bases. Trimming at V came to 6 bases and at J to 6 bases, leaving 16 bases not matched to a gene. The CDR3 runs 16 residues. Germline assignment: CDR1 MDHEN and CDR2 SYDVKM. This chain's CDR3 is CASSPPRTGLRSEQYF. DNA for the CDR3: TGTGCCAGCAGCCCGCCCCGGACAGGGTTACGATCCGAGCAGTACTTC. Using reference TRBV28 and TRBJ2-7 for the parts outside the CDR3, the full variable domain is DVKVTQSSRYLVKRTGEKVFLECVQDMDHENMFWYRQDPGLGLRLIYFSYDVKMKEKGDIPEGYSVSREKKERFSLILESASTNQTSMYLCASSPPRTGLRSEQYFGPGTRLTVT.

The chain couples TRBV5-1 to TRBJ2-7; TRBD1 aligns across 7 bases. This CDR3 region has 16 residues. CDR1 is SGHRS, CDR2 YFSETQ, per germline. J lost 7 bases, V lost 7 bases, and 20 bases had no gene match. The CDR3 loop reads CASGKNDGTDQLEQYF. The DNA for the CDR3 is TGCGCCAGCGGTAAGAATGACGGGACAGACCAATTGGAGCAGTACTTC.

The rearrangement links TRBV9 to TRBJ2-2; 7 nucleotides agree with TRBD2. This CDR3 region has 16 residues. The J segment lost 1 base and the V segment lost 5 bases, leaving 8 bases of the junction unmatched. The germline CDR1 and CDR2 sequences are SGDLS and YYNGEE. The CDR3 is CASRAGRVRNTGELFF. The CDR3 DNA reads TGTGCCAGCAGAGCAGGGAGGGTTAGGAACACCGGGGAGCTGTTTTTT. The variable domain in full, with the rest retrieved from reference TRBV9 and TRBJ2-2, is DSGVTQTPKHLITATGQRVTLRCSPRSGDLSVYWYQQSLDQGLQFLIQYYNGEERAKGNILERFSAQQFPDLHSELNLSSLELGDSALYFCASRAGRVRNTGELFFGEGSRLTVL.

The chain links TRBV19 to TRBJ2-2; the match to TRBD1 covers 9 bases. Germline-derived CDR1 and CDR2 are LNHDA and SQIVND (reference sequence). With 3 bases clipped from V and 5 bases from J, the junction kept 10 bases outside the gene matches. The CDR3 has 17 amino acids. In nucleotides, the CDR3 is TGTGCCAGTAGTATCCTCGTTCGGACAGGGGTTACCGGGGAGCTGTTTTTT. Residues: CASSILVRTGVTGELFF.